This T cell receptor beta chain was profiled in a study of T cells in Graves' hyperthyroidism and ophthalmopathy. Findings of the study overall: Before onset, by a median of approximately 5.9 months, the model predicted ophthalmopathy. Ophthalmopathy stood apart from stable hyperthyroidism in a 13 V-J model.

The V segment lost 3 bases and the J segment 2 bases; nucleotides outside the gene matches: 4. The CDR3 is 14 amino acids. This clonotype was detected a few times. The antigen is undetermined. Amplification yielded TCR beta CDR3 regions, with RNA transcripts as the source. TCR CDR3 regions were first amplified by RT-PCR with HTBI primers. TCRdb re-called the multiplex PCR reads with MiXCR, one entry per CDR3 protein. This sample has about 640,000 distinct CDR3 sequences; less than 25% occur once, and the top ten carry 30% to 40%. Sequenced input: blood. The source is a man aged 30 to 45 with Graves' ophthalmopathy. The chain joins TRBV12-3 or TRBV12-4 to TRBJ2-7, with TRBD1 identical over 7 bases. CDR3 in amino acids: CASSFRTGPYEQYF. For the CDR3, the DNA is TGTGCCAGCAGTTTCCGGACAGGACCCTACGAGCAGTACTTC.